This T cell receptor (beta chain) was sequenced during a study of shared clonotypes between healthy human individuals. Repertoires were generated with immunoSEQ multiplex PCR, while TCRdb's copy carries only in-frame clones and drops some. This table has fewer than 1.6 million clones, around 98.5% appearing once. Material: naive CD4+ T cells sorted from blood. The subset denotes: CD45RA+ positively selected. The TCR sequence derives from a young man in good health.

This CDR3 is CASTLNMDGDNEQYF. DNA for the CDR3: TGTGCCAGTACCCTAAATATGGACGGAGATAACGAGCAGTACTTC. V is TRBV19 and J is TRBJ2-7; D is uncertain. The CDR3 extends over 15 amino acids. Per germline, CDR1 LNHDA and CDR2 SQIVND (reference sequence). V lost 7 bases and J 5 bases, leaving 21 bases between the germline ends. Full variable domain (remainder filled in from reference TRBV19 and TRBJ2-7): DGGITQSPKYLFRKEGQNVTLSCEQNLNHDAMYWYRQDPGQGLRLIYYSQIVNDFQKGDIAEGYSVSREKKESFPLTVTSAQKNPTAFYLCASTLNMDGDNEQYFGPGTRLTVT.